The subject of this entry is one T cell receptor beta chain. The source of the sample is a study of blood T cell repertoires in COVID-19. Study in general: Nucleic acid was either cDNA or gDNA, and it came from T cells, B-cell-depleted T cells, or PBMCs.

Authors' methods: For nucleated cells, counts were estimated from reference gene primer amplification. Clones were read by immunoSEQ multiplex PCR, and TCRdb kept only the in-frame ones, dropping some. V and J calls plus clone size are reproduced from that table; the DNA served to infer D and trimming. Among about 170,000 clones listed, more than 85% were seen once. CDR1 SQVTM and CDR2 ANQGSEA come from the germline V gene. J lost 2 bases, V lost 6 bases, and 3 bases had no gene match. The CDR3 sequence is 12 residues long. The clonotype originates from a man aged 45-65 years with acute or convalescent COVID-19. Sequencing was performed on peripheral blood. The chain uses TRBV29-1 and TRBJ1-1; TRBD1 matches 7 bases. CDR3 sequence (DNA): TGCAGCGTCGACAGGGCAAACACTGAAGCTTTCTTT. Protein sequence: CSVDRANTEAFF.